The clone carrying this TCR beta chain was counted many times. This record belongs to a study of T-cell reconstitution after alpha-beta-depleted transplantation in children. The V end was cut by 0 bases, the J end by 5 bases, with 10 bases between. The CDR3 length is 14 residues. CDR1 is MNHEY and CDR2 is SMNVEV in the germline V gene (reference sequence). TCRbeta library preparation incorporated unique molecular identifiers. TCRdb reprocessed the PCR reads via MiXCR and lists one record per CDR3 protein. The repertoire has roughly 500,000 distinct CDR3 sequences, about 11% of them found once; the top ten carry 2%.

Sequencing was performed on PBMCs, taken before TCRalphabeta/CD19-depleted stem cell transplant. The chain employs TRBV27 and TRBJ2-5; a weak D match, TRBD1 (5 bases). This TCR came from a child aged 2 to 9 with inherited bone marrow failure, due to receive a stem cell transplant. As DNA, the CDR3 is TGTGCCAGCAGTTTATCGCCAGGGTTCGAGACCCAGTACTTC. Translating gives CASSLSPGFETQYF.